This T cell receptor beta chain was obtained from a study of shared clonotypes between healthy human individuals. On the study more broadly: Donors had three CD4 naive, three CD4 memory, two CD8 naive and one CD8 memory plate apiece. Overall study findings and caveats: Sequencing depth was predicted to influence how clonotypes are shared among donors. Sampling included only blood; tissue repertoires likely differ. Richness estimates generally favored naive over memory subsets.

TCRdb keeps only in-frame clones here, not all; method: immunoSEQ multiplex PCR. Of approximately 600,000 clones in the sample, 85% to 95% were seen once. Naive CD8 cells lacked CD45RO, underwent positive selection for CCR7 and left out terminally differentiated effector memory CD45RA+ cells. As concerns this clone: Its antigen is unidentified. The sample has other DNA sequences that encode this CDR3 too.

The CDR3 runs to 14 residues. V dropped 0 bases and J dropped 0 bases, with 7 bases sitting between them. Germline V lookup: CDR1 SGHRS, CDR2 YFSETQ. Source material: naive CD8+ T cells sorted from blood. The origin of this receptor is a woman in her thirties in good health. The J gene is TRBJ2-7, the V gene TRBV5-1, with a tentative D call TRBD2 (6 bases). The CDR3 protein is CASSLAGSSYEQYF. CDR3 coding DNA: TGCGCCAGCAGCTTGGCCGGGAGCTCCTACGAGCAGTACTTC.